The T cell receptor (beta chain) under discussion was sequenced for a study of blood T cell repertoires in COVID-19. Clones were sequenced by immunoSEQ multiplex PCR, and TCRdb holds only the in-frame ones, with some missing. Here the sample spans about 250,000 clones, almost 90% being singletons. V shed 6 bases and J 2 bases; nucleotides not matched to a gene: 12. CDR1 LNHDA and CDR2 SQIVND come from the germline V gene (reference sequence). This CDR3 contains 17 residues. V is TRBV19 and J is TRBJ1-4; TRBD1 matches 7 bases. The clonotype originates from an elderly man with acute or convalescent COVID-19. Sequencing input: peripheral blood. The DNA of the CDR3 is TGTGCCAGTAGCATTCCCGACAGGGTATCTACTAATGAAAAACTGTTTTTT. Amino acid sequence: CASSIPDRVSTNEKLFF. The full variable domain, completed using reference TRBV19 and TRBJ1-4, is DGGITQSPKYLFRKEGQNVTLSCEQNLNHDAMYWYRQDPGQGLRLIYYSQIVNDFQKGDIAEGYSVSREKKESFPLTVTSAQKNPTAFYLCASSIPDRVSTNEKLFFGSGTQLSVL.